This TCR beta chain was recovered during a study of human T cells and chemical hapten exposure. CDR1 MNHEY and CDR2 SVGEGT come from the germline V gene. The CDR3 consists of 14 residues. The V and J ends lost 8 bases and 7 bases respectively, with 18 bases between them. MiXCR, run by TCRdb on the RACE reads, gives a single entry per CDR3 protein. The data contain a few hundred thousand distinct CDR3 sequences, about 4.8% of them singletons. This clonotype appeared many times. Time point given: patch test 1, 2 weeks after DPC sensitization. Regarding treatment: therapeutic diphenylcyclopropenone sensitization with weekly scalp DPC.

The clonotype comes from a woman aged 50 to 65 with alopecia areata. Some clones in this sample may be carry-over from other donors' samples. V usage is TRBV6-2 or TRBV6-3 and J usage is TRBJ1-5; D may be TRBD1 (5 bases). Material: whole blood, obtained in connection with sensitization to the hapten diphenylcyclopropenone (DPC). The CDR3 is CASGDGGRGQPQHF. The CDR3 coding sequence is TGTGCCAGCGGGGACGGGGGAAGGGGCCAGCCCCAGCATTTT.